These T cell receptor beta chains were read from a single sample in a study of T and B cells in COVID-19 patients. TCRdb itself ran the multiplex PCR reads through MiXCR, one entry per CDR3 protein. The repertoire holds around 5,700 distinct CDR3 sequences, with 25% to 30% as singletons. The material sequenced was blood. These receptors came from a human donor with active COVID-19. Each CDR3 is given with its conserved first and last residue. The D gene is left open where the match is weak. Not all rows give a size; the values are once, few, many and, for expanded clones, a class.

d_gene | j_gene | v_gene | abundance | CDR3nt | CDR3aa
TRBD1 | TRBJ1-1 | TRBV11-1 | medium-sized | TGTGCCAGCAGCTTAGAGAGGGGGCGCACTGAAGCTTTCTTT | CASSLERGRTEAFF
TRBD2 | TRBJ2-1 | TRBV19 | medium-sized | TGTGCCAGTAGGGATACTAGCGGGGCTTACTCCTACAATGAGCAGTTCTTC | CASRDTSGAYSYNEQFF
- | TRBJ2-3 | TRBV4-1 | - | TGCGCCAGCAGCCCGGGTCTCGGAGGGAGAAGGACAGATACGCAGTATTTT | CASSPGLGGRRTDTQYF
- | TRBJ2-3 | TRBV20-1 | - | TGCAGTGCTAGTCTCGGTTCGGGAGATACGCAGTATTTT | CSASLGSGDTQYF
- | TRBJ2-1 | TRBV18 | medium-sized | TGTGCCAGCTCACCATCGAGCGGAGGTTACAATGAGCAGTTCTTC | CASSPSSGGYNEQFF
TRBD2 | TRBJ2-1 | TRBV30 | - | TGTGCCTGGAGTGTACGGAGACTAGCGGAATACAATGAGCAGTTCTTC | CAWSVRRLAEYNEQFF
TRBD2 | TRBJ2-1 | TRBV13 | medium-sized | TGTGCCAGCAGCTCATCCGGGACTAGCGGGAGGAGTGAGCAGTTCTTC | CASSSSGTSGRSEQFF
TRBD2 | TRBJ2-1 | TRBV6-5 | - | TGTGCCAGCAGTCCCGGGACTAGCGGCAATGAGCAGTTCTTC | CASSPGTSGNEQFF
TRBD1 | TRBJ2-1 | TRBV6-5 | - | TGTGCCAGCAACGGACAGGGGTGGAGGGACTACAATGAGCAGTTCTTC | CASNGQGWRDYNEQFF
- | TRBJ2-7 | TRBV28 | - | TGTGCCAGCTGGAGAGGGCCTAGCTCCTACGAGCAGTACTTC | CASWRGPSSYEQYF
- | TRBJ2-3 | TRBV5-4 | medium-sized | TGTGCCAGCAGCCCAGGGACCTTTTGGGCAGATACGCAGTATTTT | CASSPGTFWADTQYF
- | TRBJ2-7 | TRBV20-1 | few | TGCAGTGGAAGACAGGATTCCTACGAGCAGTACTTC | CSGRQDSYEQYF
TRBD1 | TRBJ2-2 | TRBV20-1 | few | TGCAGTGCTAGAGGCCTCCGGGACAGGGGGATGATGAGTGGCACCGGGGAGCTGTTTTTT | CSARGLRDRGMMSGTGELFF
- | TRBJ2-3 | TRBV6-2/TRBV6-3 | medium-sized | TGTGCCAGCAGTTACGTTCTAGTCACAGATACGCAGTATTTT | CASSYVLVTDTQYF
TRBD2 | TRBJ2-7 | TRBV15 | - | TGTGCCACCAGCAGGGGTACTAGCGGGACTCCTAACGAGCAGTACTTC | CATSRGTSGTPNEQYF
- | TRBJ1-1 | TRBV11-3 | few | TGTGCCAGTGACGGGGGGGCTTTGAACACTGAAGCTTTCTTT | CASDGGALNTEAFF
TRBD1 | TRBJ2-5 | TRBV7-2 | many | TGTGCCAGCAGCTCGACAGGGGAAAAGGAGACCCAGTACTTC | CASSSTGEKETQYF
- | TRBJ2-5 | TRBV6-2/TRBV6-3 | medium-sized | TGTGCCAGCACCCACCAAGAGACCCAGTACTTC | CASTHQETQYF
- | TRBJ2-5 | TRBV7-2 | - | TGTGCCAGCAGCCCATGGGTTTCAGAGGAGACCCAGTACTTC | CASSPWVSEETQYF
TRBD2 | TRBJ2-3 | TRBV28 | - | TGTGCCAGCAGCTCCGGGACTAGCGGGATCGGCACAGATACGCAGTATTTT | CASSSGTSGIGTDTQYF
TRBD2 | TRBJ2-3 | TRBV12-3/TRBV12-4 | medium-sized | TGTGCCAGCAGGGGACTAGCGGAAAACACAGATACGCAGTATTTT | CASRGLAENTDTQYF
TRBD2 | TRBJ2-4 | TRBV5-6 | medium-sized | TGTGCCAGCAAGGACCGGACTAGCGGGAGTACGCTTGCCAAAAACATTCAGTACTTC | CASKDRTSGSTLAKNIQYF
TRBD2 | TRBJ2-7 | TRBV15 | - | TGTGCCCTTTTACCCAGGGTAGCGGGAGCGGGCGAGCAGTACTTC | CALLPRVAGAGEQYF
- | TRBJ2-1 | TRBV6-5 | once | TGTGCCAGCACCTTCGGCAGGGCCAATGAGCAGTTCTTC | CASTFGRANEQFF
TRBD1 | TRBJ2-1 | TRBV12-3/TRBV12-4 | medium-sized | TGTGCCAGCAGTTTCTCTTCGACAGGGGTCAATGAGCAGTTCTTC | CASSFSSTGVNEQFF
- | TRBJ2-2 | TRBV24-1 | few | TGTGCCACCAGTGATCCTACAGGGACCACCGGGGAGCTGTTTTTT | CATSDPTGTTGELFF
TRBD1 | TRBJ2-7 | TRBV19 | - | TGTGCCAGTAGTGTGGGACAGGCTTCCTACGAGCAGTACTTC | CASSVGQASYEQYF
TRBD2 | TRBJ2-1 | TRBV6-2/TRBV6-3 | - | TGTGCCAGCAGTGAGACTAGCGGGTCCCACAATGAGCAGTTCTTC | CASSETSGSHNEQFF
TRBD2 | TRBJ2-3 | TRBV19 | - | TGTGCCAGTAGCGGGACTAGCGGGACCGCAGATACGCAGTATTTT | CASSGTSGTADTQYF
- | TRBJ1-2 | TRBV11-3 | medium-sized | TGTGCCAGCAGCCCCGGGACATCGTACGGCTACACCTTC | CASSPGTSYGYTF
- | TRBJ1-6 | TRBV19 | medium-sized | TGTGCCAGTACAGGAGAGGGCAATTCACCCCTCCACTTT | CASTGEGNSPLHF
TRBD1 | TRBJ2-1 | TRBV20-1 | - | TGCAGTGCTACATCCCGGGACAGGGGGGGGAATGAGCAGTTCTTC | CSATSRDRGGNEQFF
- | TRBJ2-5 | TRBV7-2 | medium-sized | TGTGCCAGCAGCTTAGTGGGAGGAGAGACCCAGTACTTC | CASSLVGGETQYF
TRBD2 | TRBJ2-7 | TRBV11-3 | - | TGTGCCAGCAGCTTATCACTAGCGGACGACTCCTACGAGCAGTACTTC | CASSLSLADDSYEQYF
TRBD2 | TRBJ2-5 | TRBV11-3 | - | TGTGCCAGCAGCTCCAGGACTAGCGGGAGGGAGGAGACCCAGTACTTC | CASSSRTSGREETQYF
TRBD2 | TRBJ2-1 | TRBV5-1 | - | TGCGCCAGCGGGGCCGGACTAGCGGGAGACAATGAGCAGTTCTTC | CASGAGLAGDNEQFF
TRBD1 | TRBJ1-1 | TRBV7-2 | - | TGTGCCAGCAGCTACCCAGGAGGGGGCTTTAACACTGAAGCTTTCTTT | CASSYPGGGFNTEAFF
TRBD2 | TRBJ2-1 | TRBV11-3 | medium-sized | TGTGCCAGCAGCAATCCTAGCGGATCCTACAATGAGCAGTTCTTC | CASSNPSGSYNEQFF
TRBD2 | TRBJ2-5 | TRBV13 | medium-sized | TGTGCCAGCAGCTTAGCGGGGGTAGCGGGACAAGAGACCCAGTACTTC | CASSLAGVAGQETQYF
- | TRBJ2-3 | TRBV5-6 | medium-sized | TGTGCCAGCAGCTTGGGGGTTGGGGCCCGCGCAGATACGCAGTATTTT | CASSLGVGARADTQYF
- | TRBJ1-5 | TRBV6-2/TRBV6-3 | few | TGTGCCAGCAGAACCGGGCCACCGGGCAATCAGCCCCAGCATTTT | CASRTGPPGNQPQHF